Sequencing of this TCR beta chain was carried out in a study of blood T cell repertoires in COVID-19. A remark on this clone: Other DNA sequences in the same sample also yield this CDR3.

Germline lookup yields CDR1 SGHRS and CDR2 YFSETQ. Trimming took off 0 bases at V and 6 bases at J, with 7 bases between the two ends. The CDR3 is 13 residues long. Profiled with immunoSEQ multiplex PCR; TCRdb holds only in-frame clones, not every one. The sample includes about 260,000 clones, 80% to 85% of them seen just once. The sequence derives from a woman in her 40s who had recovered from COVID-19. The sample comprised peripheral blood. The genes are TRBV5-1 and TRBJ2-1; perhaps TRBD2 as D (6 bases). CDR3 coding DNA: TGCGCCAGCAGCTTGGCGGAGGGCAATGAGCAGTTCTTC. Residues: CASSLAEGNEQFF.